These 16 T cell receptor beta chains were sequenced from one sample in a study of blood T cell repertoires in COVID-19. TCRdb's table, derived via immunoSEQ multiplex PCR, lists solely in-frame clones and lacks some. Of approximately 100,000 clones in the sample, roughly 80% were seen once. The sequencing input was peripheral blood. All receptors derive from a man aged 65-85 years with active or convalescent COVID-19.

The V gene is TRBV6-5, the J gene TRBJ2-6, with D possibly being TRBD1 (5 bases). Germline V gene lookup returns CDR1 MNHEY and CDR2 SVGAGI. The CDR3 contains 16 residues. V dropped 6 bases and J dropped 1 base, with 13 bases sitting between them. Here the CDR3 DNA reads TGTGCCAGCAGCTACGACAGACGATCTGGGGCCAACGTCCTGACTTTC. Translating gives CASSYDRRSGANVLTF.

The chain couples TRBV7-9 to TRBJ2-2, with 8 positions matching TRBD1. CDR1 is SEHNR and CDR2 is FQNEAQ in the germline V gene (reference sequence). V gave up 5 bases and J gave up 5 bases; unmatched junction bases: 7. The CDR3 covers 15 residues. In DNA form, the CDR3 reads TGTGCCAGCAGCCCGCGACAGGGGAGGACCGGGGAGCTGTTTTTT. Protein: CASSPRQGRTGELFF.

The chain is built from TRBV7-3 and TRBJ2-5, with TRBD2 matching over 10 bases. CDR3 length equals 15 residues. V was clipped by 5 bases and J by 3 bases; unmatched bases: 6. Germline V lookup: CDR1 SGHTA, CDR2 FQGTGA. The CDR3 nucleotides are TGTGCCAGCAGCAGAAGAAGCGGGGGGGAAGAGACCCAGTACTTC. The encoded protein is CASSRRSGGEETQYF.

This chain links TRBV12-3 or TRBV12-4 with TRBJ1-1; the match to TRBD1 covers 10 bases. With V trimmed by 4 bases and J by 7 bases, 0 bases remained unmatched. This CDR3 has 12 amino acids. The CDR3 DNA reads TGTGCCAGCAGTTGGGACAGGGGTGAAGCTTTCTTT. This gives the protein CASSWDRGEAFF.

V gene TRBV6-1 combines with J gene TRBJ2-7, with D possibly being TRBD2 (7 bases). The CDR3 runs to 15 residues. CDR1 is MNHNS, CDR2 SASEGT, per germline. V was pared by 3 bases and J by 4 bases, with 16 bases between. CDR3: CASSEVRGGRYEQYF. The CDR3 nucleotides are TGTGCCAGCAGTGAGGTCAGGGGCGGGAGATACGAGCAGTACTTC.

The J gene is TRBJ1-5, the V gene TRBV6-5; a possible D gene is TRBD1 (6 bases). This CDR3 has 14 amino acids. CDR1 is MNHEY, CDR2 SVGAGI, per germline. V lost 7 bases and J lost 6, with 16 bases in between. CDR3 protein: CASTKGGAGQPQHF. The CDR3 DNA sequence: TGTGCCAGCACCAAAGGGGGGGCGGGTCAGCCCCAGCATTTT.

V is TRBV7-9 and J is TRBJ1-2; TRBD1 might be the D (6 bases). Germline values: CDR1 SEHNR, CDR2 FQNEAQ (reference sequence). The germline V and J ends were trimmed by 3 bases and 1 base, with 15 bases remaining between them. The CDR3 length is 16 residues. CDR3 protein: CASSFIRTEVNYGYTF. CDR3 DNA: TGTGCCAGCAGCTTCATACGGACAGAGGTTAACTATGGCTACACCTTC.

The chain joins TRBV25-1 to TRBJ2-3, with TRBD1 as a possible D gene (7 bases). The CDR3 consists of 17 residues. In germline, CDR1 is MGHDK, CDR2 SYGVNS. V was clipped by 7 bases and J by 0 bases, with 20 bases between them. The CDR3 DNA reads TGTGCCAGCACCCCAATGAGGAGGGGACAGAGCACAGATACGCAGTATTTT. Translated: CASTPMRRGQSTDTQYF.

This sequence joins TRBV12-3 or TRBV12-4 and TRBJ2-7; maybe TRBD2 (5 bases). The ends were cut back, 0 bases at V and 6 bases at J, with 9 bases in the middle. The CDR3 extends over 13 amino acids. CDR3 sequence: CASSLAEGLEQYF. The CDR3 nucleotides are TGTGCCAGCAGTTTAGCAGAGGGCCTCGAGCAGTACTTC.

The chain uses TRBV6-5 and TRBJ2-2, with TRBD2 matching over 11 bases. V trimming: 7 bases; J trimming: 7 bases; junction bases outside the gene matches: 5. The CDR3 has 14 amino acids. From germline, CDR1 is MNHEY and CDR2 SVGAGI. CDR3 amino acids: CASIAGGPYGELFF. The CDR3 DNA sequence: TGTGCCAGCATAGCGGGAGGGCCATACGGGGAGCTGTTTTTT.

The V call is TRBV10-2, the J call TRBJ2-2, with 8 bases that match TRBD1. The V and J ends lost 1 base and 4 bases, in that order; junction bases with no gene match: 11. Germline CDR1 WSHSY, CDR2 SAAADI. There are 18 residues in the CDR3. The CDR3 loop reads CASSELRTGRLGTGELFF. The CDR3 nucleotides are TGCGCCAGCAGTGAGTTAAGGACAGGGCGATTGGGCACCGGGGAGCTGTTTTTT.

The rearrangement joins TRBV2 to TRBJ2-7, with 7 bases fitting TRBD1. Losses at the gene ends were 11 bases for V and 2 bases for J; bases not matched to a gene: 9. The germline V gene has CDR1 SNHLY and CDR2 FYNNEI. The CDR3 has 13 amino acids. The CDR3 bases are TGTGCCGGTTCCGGACAGGAACCCTACGAGCAGTACTTC. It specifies CAGSGQEPYEQYF. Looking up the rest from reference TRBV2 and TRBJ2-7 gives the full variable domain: EPEVTQTPSHQVTQMGQEVILRCVPISNHLYFYWYRQILGQKVEFLVSFYNNEISEKSEIFDDQFSVERPDGSNFTLKIRSTKLEDSAMYFCAGSGQEPYEQYFGPGTRLTVT.

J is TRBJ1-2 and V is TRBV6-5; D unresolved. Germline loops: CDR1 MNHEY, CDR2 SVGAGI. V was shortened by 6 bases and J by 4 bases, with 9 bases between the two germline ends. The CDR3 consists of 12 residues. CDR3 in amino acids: CASSLTAYGYTF. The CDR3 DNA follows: TGTGCCAGCAGCTTAACAGCCTATGGCTACACCTTC.

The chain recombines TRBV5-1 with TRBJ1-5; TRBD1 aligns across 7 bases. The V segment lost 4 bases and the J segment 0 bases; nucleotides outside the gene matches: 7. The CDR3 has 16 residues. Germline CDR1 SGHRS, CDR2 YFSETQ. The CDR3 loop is CASSPGQLFSNQPQHF. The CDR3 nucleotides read TGCGCCAGCAGCCCGGGACAGCTCTTTAGCAATCAGCCCCAGCATTTT.

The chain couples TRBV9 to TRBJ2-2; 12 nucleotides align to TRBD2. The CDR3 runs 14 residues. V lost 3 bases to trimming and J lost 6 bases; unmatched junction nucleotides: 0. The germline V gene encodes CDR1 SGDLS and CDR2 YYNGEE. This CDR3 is CASSGLAGAGELFF. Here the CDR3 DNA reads TGTGCCAGCAGCGGACTAGCGGGAGCCGGGGAGCTGTTTTTT.

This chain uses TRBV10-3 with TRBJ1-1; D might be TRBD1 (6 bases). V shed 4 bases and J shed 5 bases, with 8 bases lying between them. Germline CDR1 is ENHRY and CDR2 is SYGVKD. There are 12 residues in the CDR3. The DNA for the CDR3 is TGTGCCATCAGTGTTACAGGGACTGAAGCTTTCTTT. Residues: CAISVTGTEAFF.